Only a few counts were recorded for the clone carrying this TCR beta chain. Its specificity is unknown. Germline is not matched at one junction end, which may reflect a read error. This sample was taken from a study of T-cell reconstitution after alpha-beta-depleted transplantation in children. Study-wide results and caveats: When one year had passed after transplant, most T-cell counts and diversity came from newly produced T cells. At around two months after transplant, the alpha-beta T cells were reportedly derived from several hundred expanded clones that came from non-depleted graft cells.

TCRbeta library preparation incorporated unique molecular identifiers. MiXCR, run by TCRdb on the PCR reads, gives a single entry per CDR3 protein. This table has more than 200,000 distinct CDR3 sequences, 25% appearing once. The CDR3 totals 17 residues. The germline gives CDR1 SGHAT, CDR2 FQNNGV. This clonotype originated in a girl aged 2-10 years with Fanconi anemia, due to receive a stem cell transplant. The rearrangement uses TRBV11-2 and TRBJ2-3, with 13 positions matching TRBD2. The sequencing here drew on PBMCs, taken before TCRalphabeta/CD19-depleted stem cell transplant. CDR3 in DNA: TGTGCCAGCAGCCTAGATCCCGCGGGACTAGCGGGACATACGCAGTATTTT. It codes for CASSLDPAGLAGHTQYF.